The 18 T cell receptor beta chains below all came from one sample that was sequenced in a study of blood T cell repertoires in COVID-19. Data came from immunoSEQ multiplex PCR; TCRdb stores just in-frame clones and leaves some out. Of hundreds of thousands of clones listed, 80% to 85% were seen once; the top ten hold more than 25%. Sequencing was carried out using peripheral blood. These receptors all stem from a man aged 40-50 years with acute or convalescent COVID-19.

The CDR3 DNA reads TGTGCCATCAGTGAGCCCCAACCGGGAGGGTACAATGAGCAGTTCTTC. Protein sequence: CAISEPQPGGYNEQFF. V and J are TRBV10-3 and TRBJ2-1; TRBD2 aligns across 8 bases. V gave up 2 bases and J gave up 4 bases; unmatched junction bases: 7. There are 16 residues in the CDR3. Germline values: CDR1 ENHRY, CDR2 SYGVKD.

The chain uses TRBV18 and TRBJ1-2; D unclear. CDR1 and CDR2 (germline): KGHSH, LQKENI. CDR3 length: 12 amino acids. V gave up 2 bases and J gave up 8 bases, with 9 bases separating them. The CDR3 spells CASSPDQEGYTF. CDR3 sequence (DNA): TGTGCCAGCTCACCAGATCAGGAAGGCTACACCTTC.

This clone was counted between two and nine times. The CDR3 sequence: CASSSKDRAQPQHF. The CDR3 bases are TGTGCCAGCAGCTCCAAGGACAGGGCTCAGCCCCAGCATTTT. The chain carries TRBV7-9 and TRBJ1-5; 8 positions agree with TRBD1. The CDR3 contains 14 residues. V lost 4 bases to trimming and J lost 6 bases; unmatched junction nucleotides: 5. Germline assignment: CDR1 SEHNR and CDR2 FQNEAQ (reference sequence).

This clone was recorded once. This chain links TRBV6-5 with TRBJ2-3, with a weak D call TRBD1 (5 bases). This CDR3 spans 14 amino acids. CDR1 MNHEY and CDR2 SVGAGI come from the germline V gene. Trimming took off 8 bases at V and 2 bases at J, with 14 bases between the two ends. This CDR3 reads CASDRTILTDTQYF. The CDR3 DNA reads as TGTGCCAGCGACAGAACAATTCTCACAGATACGCAGTATTTT.

This chain links TRBV3-1 (or the pseudogene TRBV3-2) with TRBJ2-7, with 7 bases identical to TRBD2. The CDR3 loop spans 16 amino acids. From germline, CDR1 is LGHDT and CDR2 YNNKEL (reference sequence). V was clipped by 3 bases and J by 0 bases; unmatched bases: 8. CDR3 sequence (DNA): TGTGCCAGCAGCCATATTGTAGCGGGTCCCTCCTACGAGCAGTACTTC. The encoded protein is CASSHIVAGPSYEQYF.

The CDR3 loop reads CASSLLGGGPREQFF. CDR3 sequence (DNA): TGTGCCAGCAGCTTACTAGGGGGAGGGCCACGAGAGCAGTTCTTC. The V gene is TRBV5-5, the J gene TRBJ2-1; the D gene is possibly TRBD2 (7 bases). Trimming pared 2 bases from V and 10 bases from J, leaving 19 bases between. The CDR3 covers 15 residues. The germline gives CDR1 SGHKS, CDR2 YYEKEE (reference sequence).

CDR3 DNA sequence: TGTGCCATCAGTGACCGGACAGCAACTGACTCTGGAAACACCATATATTTT. It encodes CAISDRTATDSGNTIYF. V gene TRBV10-3 combines with J gene TRBJ1-3, with D maybe TRBD1 (6 bases). This CDR3 comprises 17 residues. With 3 bases removed from V and 0 bases from J, the gap between germline ends came to 15 bases. Germline CDR1 reads ENHRY; CDR2 reads SYGVKD.

This chain connects TRBV2 to TRBJ2-5; 7 bases match TRBD2. Germline CDR1 and CDR2: SNHLY and FYNNEI. With V trimmed by 8 bases and J by 2 bases, 2 bases remained unmatched. The CDR3 contains 12 residues. CDR3 bases: TGTGCCAGCCTAGCGGATCAAGAGACCCAGTACTTC. Protein product: CASLADQETQYF. The full variable domain, its missing parts supplied by reference TRBV2 and TRBJ2-5, is EPEVTQTPSHQVTQMGQEVILRCVPISNHLYFYWYRQILGQKVEFLVSFYNNEISEKSEIFDDQFSVERPDGSNFTLKIRSTKLEDSAMYFCASLADQETQYFGPGTRLLVL.

This sequence joins TRBV5-1 and TRBJ1-1; a possible D gene is TRBD1 (6 bases). With 1 base removed from V and 1 base from J, the gap between germline ends came to 8 bases. CDR3 size: 14 residues. Germline lookup yields CDR1 SGHRS and CDR2 YFSETQ. The CDR3 region has the DNA TGCGCCAGCAGCTTGTTACAGGGGAACACTGAAGCTTTCTTT. Translating it yields CASSLLQGNTEAFF.

CDR3 sequence reads: CASSAGTSGSNEQFF. DNA for the CDR3: TGTGCCAGCAGCGCCGGGACTAGTGGGAGCAATGAGCAGTTCTTC. This rearrangement joins TRBV7-2 to TRBJ2-1; 8 bases fit TRBD2. Germline V gene sequence: CDR1 SGHTA, CDR2 FQGNSA. J was trimmed by 6 bases and V by 5 bases; bases with no gene match: 9. There are 15 residues in the CDR3.

This chain links TRBV7-9 with TRBJ1-1; 7 bases line up with TRBD1. The CDR3 totals 15 residues. From germline, CDR1 is SEHNR and CDR2 FQNEAQ (reference sequence). V lost 5 bases and J lost 5; bases outside the gene matches: 11. CDR3 coding DNA: TGTGCCAGCAGCCAACTAGACAGGGCAAAAACTGAAGCTTTCTTT. Its protein is CASSQLDRAKTEAFF.

The V gene is TRBV5-4, the J gene TRBJ1-1; no definite D call. The V gene lost 4 bases and the J gene lost 5 bases, with 15 bases spanning the gap. Germline V gene sequence: CDR1 SGHNT, CDR2 YYREEE (reference sequence). The CDR3 sequence is 14 residues long. The CDR3 DNA reads TGTGCCAGCAGCCCGCATTCGGGAGGGACTGAAGCTTTCTTT. Protein sequence: CASSPHSGGTEAFF.

The CDR3 here is CASSERQGSGYTF. The CDR3 DNA is TGTGCCAGCAGTGAACGGCAGGGGAGCGGCTACACCTTC. The chain carries TRBV25-1 and TRBJ1-2, with a tentative D call TRBD1 (6 bases). V was trimmed by 2 bases and J by 8 bases, leaving 12 bases between them. Germline values: CDR1 MGHDK, CDR2 SYGVNS. The CDR3 length is 13 residues.

This sequence joins TRBV7-7 and TRBJ2-1, with 7 bases matching TRBD2. CDR3 size: 14 residues. Germline lookup yields CDR1 SSHAT and CDR2 FNYEAQ (reference sequence). After removal of 5 bases from V and 6 bases from J, the junction contained 7 bases not matched to a gene. The CDR3 region is CASSTSGNGNEQFF. CDR3 coding DNA: TGTGCCAGCAGCACAAGCGGGAACGGCAATGAGCAGTTCTTC.

The rearrangement uses TRBV7-9 and TRBJ1-2; TRBD1 aligns across 7 bases. Trimming took 5 bases from V and 6 from J; bases not matched to a gene: 9. The CDR3 is 14 amino acids. Germline CDR1 SEHNR, CDR2 FQNEAQ (reference sequence). As DNA, the CDR3 is TGTGCCAGCAGCAAAACCGACAGGGAAAATGGCTACACCTTC. Its protein is CASSKTDRENGYTF. Together with reference TRBV7-9 and TRBJ1-2, the CDR3 gives the full variable domain: DTGVSQNPRHKITKRGQNVTFRCDPISEHNRLYWYRQTLGQGPEFLTYFQNEAQLEKSRLLSDRFSAERPKGSFSTLEIQRTEQGDSAMYLCASSKTDRENGYTFGSGTRLTVV.

The chain recombines TRBV9 with TRBJ2-1, with TRBD2 matching over 9 bases. The CDR3 length is 15 residues. The V gene end was trimmed by 1 base and the J gene end by 8 bases; junction bases not matched to a gene: 7. From germline, CDR1 is SGDLS and CDR2 YYNGEE. The CDR3 protein is CASSVRSGSLDEQFF. The CDR3 DNA reads as TGTGCCAGCAGCGTACGTAGCGGGAGTCTCGATGAGCAGTTCTTC.

Only one count was recorded for this clone. This chain connects TRBV10-3 to TRBJ2-7; D gene ambiguous. The CDR3 extends over 15 amino acids. V was clipped by 0 bases and J by 1 base, with 10 bases between them. Germline V CDR1 and CDR2: ENHRY, SYGVKD. This CDR3 reads CAISESNSGSYEQYF. The CDR3 region has the DNA TGTGCCATCAGTGAGTCGAATTCCGGTTCCTACGAGCAGTACTTC.

J is TRBJ1-5 and V is TRBV5-6; maybe TRBD1 (5 bases). Germline CDR1 and CDR2: SGHDT and YYEEEE. Trimming took 3 bases from V and 4 from J, leaving 20 bases between them. This CDR3 has 17 amino acids. In nucleotides, the CDR3 is TGTGCCAGCAGCTCCGAGGCCCAGCGGGGGATGAATCAGCCCCAGCATTTT. Translating it yields CASSSEAQRGMNQPQHF. The full variable domain, with the rest looked up from reference TRBV5-6 and TRBJ1-5, is DAGVTQSPTHLIKTRGQQVTLRCSPKSGHDTVSWYQQALGQGPQFIFQYYEEEERQRGNFPDRFSGHQFPNYSSELNVNALLLGDSALYLCASSSEAQRGMNQPQHFGDGTRLSIL.